This paragraph reports one TCR beta chain. As to treatment: over 15 received Ad26.COV2.S at low or high dose, single or two shots; five or six received placebo; per-sample allocation not given. Specimen acquisition occurred on day 63 following the initial vaccine or placebo injection. The sample comes from a study of Ad26.COV2.S vaccination and SARS-CoV-2 variants. Clones were read by immunoSEQ multiplex PCR, and TCRdb kept only the in-frame ones, dropping some. The sample has some 640,000 clones, roughly 90% seen once. This TCR was recovered from a person aged 18-65 years who received the Ad26.COV2.S COVID-19 vaccine or a placebo. The specimen comprised peripheral blood, sampled in a trial of Ad26.COV2.S vaccine versus placebo.

CDR3 coding DNA: TGTGCCAGCAGTTATGGGGACAGGGGCGCTGAAGCTTTCTTT. As protein: CASSYGDRGAEAFF. The V and J genes are TRBV27 and TRBJ1-1; TRBD1 matches 10 bases. In germline, CDR1 is MNHEY, CDR2 SMNVEV (reference sequence). With 4 bases clipped from V and 6 bases from J, the junction kept 5 bases outside the gene matches. There are 14 residues in the CDR3.